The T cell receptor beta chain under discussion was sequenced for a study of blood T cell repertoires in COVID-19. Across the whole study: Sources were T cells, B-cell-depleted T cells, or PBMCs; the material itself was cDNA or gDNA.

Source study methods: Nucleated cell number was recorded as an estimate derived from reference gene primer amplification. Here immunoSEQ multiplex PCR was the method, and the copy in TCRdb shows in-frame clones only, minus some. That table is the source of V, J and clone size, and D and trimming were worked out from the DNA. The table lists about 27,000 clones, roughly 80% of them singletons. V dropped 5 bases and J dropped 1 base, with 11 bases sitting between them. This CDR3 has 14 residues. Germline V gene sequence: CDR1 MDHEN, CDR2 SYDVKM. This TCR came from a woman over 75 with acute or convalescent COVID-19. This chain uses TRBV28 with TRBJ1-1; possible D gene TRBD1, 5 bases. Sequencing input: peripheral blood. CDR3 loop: CASSPLRANTEAFF. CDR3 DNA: TGTGCCAGCAGTCCCCTCAGGGCGAACACTGAAGCTTTCTTT.